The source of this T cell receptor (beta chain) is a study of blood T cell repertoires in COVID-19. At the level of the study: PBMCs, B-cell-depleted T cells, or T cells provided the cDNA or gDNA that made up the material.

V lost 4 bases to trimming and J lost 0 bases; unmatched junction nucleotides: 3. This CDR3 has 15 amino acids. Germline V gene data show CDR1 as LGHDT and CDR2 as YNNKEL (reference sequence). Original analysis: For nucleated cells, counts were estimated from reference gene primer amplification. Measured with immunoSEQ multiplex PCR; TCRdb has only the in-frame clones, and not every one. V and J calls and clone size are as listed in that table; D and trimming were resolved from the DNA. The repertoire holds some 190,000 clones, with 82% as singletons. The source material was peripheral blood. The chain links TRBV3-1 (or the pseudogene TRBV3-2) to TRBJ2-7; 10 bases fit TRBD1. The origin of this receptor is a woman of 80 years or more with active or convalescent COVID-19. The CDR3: CASSLGQGFSYEQYF. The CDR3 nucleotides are TGTGCCAGCAGCCTGGGACAGGGGTTCTCCTACGAGCAGTACTTC.